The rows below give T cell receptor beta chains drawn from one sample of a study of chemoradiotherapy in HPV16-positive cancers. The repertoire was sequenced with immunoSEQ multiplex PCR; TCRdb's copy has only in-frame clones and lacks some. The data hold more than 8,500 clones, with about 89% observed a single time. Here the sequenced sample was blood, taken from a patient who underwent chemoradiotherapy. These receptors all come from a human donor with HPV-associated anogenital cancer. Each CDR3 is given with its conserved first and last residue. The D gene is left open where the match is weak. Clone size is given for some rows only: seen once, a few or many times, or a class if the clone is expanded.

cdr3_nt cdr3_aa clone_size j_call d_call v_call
TGTGCCAGTATTCTGACCCCTGGGGGGGCTGGCACTGAAGCTTTCTTT CASILTPGGAGTEAFF . TRBJ1-1 . TRBV19
TGTGCCAGCGATTTGTCGACGGGCTATGGCTACACCTTC CASDLSTGYGYTF . TRBJ1-2 . TRBV6-1
TGTGCCAGTAGTATAGCCTCTCGCGGGGGTTACACCGGGGAGCTGTTTTTT CASSIASRGGYTGELFF . TRBJ2-2 TRBD2 TRBV19
TGTGCTAGTGGTTTGAACAGCAACACTGAAGCTTTCTTT CASGLNSNTEAFF . TRBJ1-1 . TRBV12-5
TGTGCCAGTAGGGGGATGGGACAGGAGAATTCACCCCTCCACTTT CASRGMGQENSPLHF . TRBJ1-6 TRBD1 TRBV19
TGTGCCAGCAGCCCCCATGGGGGAGTAACAGATACGCAGTATTTT CASSPHGGVTDTQYF . TRBJ2-3 . TRBV9
TGCGCCAGCAGTCGACTAGCGGGGGGAACAGATACGCAGTATTTT CASSRLAGGTDTQYF once TRBJ2-3 TRBD2 TRBV10-1
TGTGCCAGCGGGGACAGGGGGAACCCTAACTATGGCTACACCTTC CASGDRGNPNYGYTF . TRBJ1-2 TRBD1 TRBV6-1
TGTGCCAGCAGTTTAATGGAGGCCGAGGATACGCAGTATTTT CASSLMEAEDTQYF . TRBJ2-3 . TRBV28
TGTGCCAGCAGGACCACTCCGGGAGCGAACACTGAAGCTTTCTTT CASRTTPGANTEAFF . TRBJ1-1 . TRBV6-1
TGCGCCAGCAGCCCTGAGGGCGTCGAGACCCAGTACTTC CASSPEGVETQYF . TRBJ2-5 . TRBV5-1
TGTGCCAGCAGCCAAGGTTTGCAGATCACAGATACGCAGTATTTT CASSQGLQITDTQYF . TRBJ2-3 . TRBV14
TGTGCCAGCAGCCCAAGGGTCTTAGATACGCAGTATTTT CASSPRVLDTQYF once TRBJ2-3 . TRBV7-6
TGCGCCAGCAGCTTGGGCAAAGACAGGGGAGGGAATCAGCCCCAGCATTTT CASSLGKDRGGNQPQHF once TRBJ1-5 TRBD1 TRBV5-1
TGTGCCAGCAGCGTAATTCAGGGGGGGGGCACAGATACGCAGTATTTT CASSVIQGGGTDTQYF . TRBJ2-3 . TRBV9
TGCAGCGTTCTAGGGACTAGCGGGGGGATCACAGATACGCAGTATTTT CSVLGTSGGITDTQYF . TRBJ2-3 TRBD2 TRBV29-1
TGCGCCAGCAGCCGTGAGCTCATCACAGATACGCAGTATTTT CASSRELITDTQYF once TRBJ2-3 . TRBV5-1
TGTGCCACAATAAAACAGGTCCCAGCCGATCCGTATGGCTACACCTTC CATIKQVPADPYGYTF . TRBJ1-2 . TRBV7-2
TGCGCCAGCAGCGCCTGGGGAGCAGGGGGGAATGGCAATGAGCAGTTCTTC CASSAWGAGGNGNEQFF once TRBJ2-1 . TRBV5-1
TGTGCCAGCAGCTTGGAAGATTCTGGCCTAGGAAACACCATATATTTT CASSLEDSGLGNTIYF . TRBJ1-3 . TRBV5-5
TGTGCCAGCAGTGAAATGAAGGGGCCGGCCAAAAACATTCAGTACTTC CASSEMKGPAKNIQYF . TRBJ2-4 . TRBV2
TGTGCCACCAGCAGAGATCTAGGTGCTGGAGATTCACCCCTCCACTTT CATSRDLGAGDSPLHF . TRBJ1-6 . TRBV15